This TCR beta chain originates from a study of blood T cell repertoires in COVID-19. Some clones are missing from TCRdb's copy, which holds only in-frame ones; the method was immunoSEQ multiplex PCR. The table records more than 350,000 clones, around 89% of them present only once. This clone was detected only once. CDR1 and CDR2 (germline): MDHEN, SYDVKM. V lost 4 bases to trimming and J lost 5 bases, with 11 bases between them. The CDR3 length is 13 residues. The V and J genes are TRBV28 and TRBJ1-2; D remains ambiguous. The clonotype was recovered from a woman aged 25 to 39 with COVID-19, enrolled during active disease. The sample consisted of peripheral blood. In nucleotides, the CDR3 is TGTGCCAGCAGTTCAGGTTTCTGGTATGGCTACACCTTC. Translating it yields CASSSGFWYGYTF.